This T cell receptor beta chain comes out of a study of cytomegalovirus exposure and HLA in healthy donors. Study in general: Most donors, roughly 77% of approximately 400 genotyped, fell in the Caucasian-associated ancestry cluster.

Study-wide findings and caveats: Being productive about 87% or about 30% of the time was typical of most TCR beta V segments in an earlier analysis. One variant, a missense change in DCLRE1C, was linked in a later analysis to TCR beta V- and J-gene trimming.

This clone was counted a few times. The antigen is undetermined. PCR primers comprised 60 Vbeta and 13 Jbeta primers. Only in-frame clones appear in the TCRdb table, and some are missing; sequencing was by immunoSEQ multiplex PCR. The repertoire includes 200,000 to 250,000 clones, around four fifths of them detected once, and less than 4.5% sits in the top ten. Trimming took off 4 bases at V and 6 bases at J, with 10 bases between the two ends. Germline V lookup: CDR1 MDHEN, CDR2 SYDVKM. This CDR3 comprises 12 residues. The chain combines TRBV28 with TRBJ2-7; D unresolved. Input material: PBMCs. The clonotype originates from a male donor in good health and CMV-seronegative. The CDR3 DNA follows: TGTGCCAGCAGTTCAGTGGGCTCCGAGCAGTACTTC. Its protein is CASSSVGSEQYF.